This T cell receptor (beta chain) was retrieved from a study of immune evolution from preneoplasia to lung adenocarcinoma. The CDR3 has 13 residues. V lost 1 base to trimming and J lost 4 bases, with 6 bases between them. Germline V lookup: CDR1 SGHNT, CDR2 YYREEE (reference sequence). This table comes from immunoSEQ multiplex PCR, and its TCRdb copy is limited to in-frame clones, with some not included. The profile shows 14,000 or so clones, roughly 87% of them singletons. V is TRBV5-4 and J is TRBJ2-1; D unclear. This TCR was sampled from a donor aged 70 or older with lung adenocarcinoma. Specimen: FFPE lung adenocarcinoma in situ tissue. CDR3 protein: CASSLSLYNEQFF. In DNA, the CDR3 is TGTGCCAGCAGCTTGTCTCTTTACAATGAGCAGTTCTTC.